This T cell receptor (beta chain) was sequenced for a study of control samples from healthy donors and cancer patients. The CDR3 sequence is 11 residues long. From germline, CDR1 is MDHEN and CDR2 SYDVKM. V was cut by 10 bases and J by 5 bases, with 11 bases left in between. The method was immunoSEQ multiplex PCR; TCRdb's version includes in-frame clones alone and lacks a portion of them. The table shows some 90,000 clones, with around 90% occurring only once. The material sequenced was blood. This sequence originates from an older woman in good health. The chain is built from TRBV28 and TRBJ2-5, with a tentative D call TRBD2 (5 bases). The CDR3 DNA sequence: TGTGCCACGGGATGGCTTGAGACCCAGTACTTC. Amino acids: CATGWLETQYF.